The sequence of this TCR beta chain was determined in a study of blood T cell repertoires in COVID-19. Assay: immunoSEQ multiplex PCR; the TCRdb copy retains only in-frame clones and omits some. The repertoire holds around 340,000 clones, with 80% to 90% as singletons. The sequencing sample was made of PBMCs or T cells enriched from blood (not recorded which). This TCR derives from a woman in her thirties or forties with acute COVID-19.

CDR3 sequence reads: CASSTFTTDTQYF. The CDR3 nucleotides are TGTGCCAGCAGTACATTCACCACAGATACGCAGTATTTT. This chain links TRBV27 with TRBJ2-3; D not resolved. This CDR3 is built from 13 residues. Trimming shortened V by 5 bases and J by 2 bases, and 8 bases separated the two germline ends. The germline V gene has CDR1 MNHEY and CDR2 SMNVEV (reference sequence).